This passage covers 8 T cell receptor beta chains from one sample sequenced in a study of response to subunit inactivated influenza vaccine (dated by TCRdb to 2016 to 2019). The method was RT-PCR. Instrument used: Illumina HiSeq 2500. TCRdb ran its own pipeline on the public reads, namely fastp trimming at Q25 and MiXCR clone calling, and kept in-frame beta chains. Here each entry gathers all rows of one CDR3 protein and keeps the most common genes and DNA. This sample gives approximately 520,000 distinct CDR3 sequences in total; about 25% of them show up just once. The top ten hold 1.9% of the sample. This sample comprised CD4+ T cells sorted from PBMCs, obtained around 5 days after vaccination. The origin of the receptors is a man in his forties or fifties who received an inactivated influenza vaccine. Donor details come from another sample of the same person, matched by shared clones.

V is TRBV6-1 and J is TRBJ2-6; weak D call: TRBD1 (6 bases). This CDR3 has 14 residues. Trimming cost V 8 bases and J 3 bases, with 11 bases left between them. Germline lookup yields CDR1 MNHNS and CDR2 SASEGT. For the CDR3, the DNA is TGTGCCAGCTATACAGGGTTTGGGGCCAACGTCCTGACTTTC. It yields the protein CASYTGFGANVLTF.

There are a few counts of this clonotype. V is TRBV6-2 or TRBV6-3 and J is TRBJ2-1, with 9 bases matching TRBD1. Per the germline V gene, CDR1 is MNHEY and CDR2 is SVGEGT. CDR3 length: 15 residues. V shed 5 bases, J shed 6 bases, and the junction held 8 bases outside the gene matches. CDR3 nucleotides: TGTGCCAGCAGTAGAGGACAGGGGATCTCCAATGAGCAGTTCTTC. It is translated as CASSRGQGISNEQFF.

This clonotype was recorded a few times. The gene calls are TRBV20-1 and TRBJ2-5; tentatively, D is TRBD1 (5 bases). V was shortened by 6 bases and J by 3 bases, with 14 bases between the two germline ends. CDR3 length: 13 amino acids. Germline values: CDR1 DFQATT, CDR2 SNEGSKA (reference sequence). The CDR3 sequence: CSAPPGYEETQYF. CDR3 in DNA: TGCAGTGCCCCCCCAGGGTATGAAGAGACCCAGTACTTC.

The V call is TRBV7-6, the J call TRBJ2-3; unclear D gene. Germline V gene sequence: CDR1 SGHVS, CDR2 FNYEAQ. The CDR3 is 15 residues long. V was shortened by 5 bases and J by 1 base, with 13 bases between the two germline ends. The CDR3 nucleotides read TGTGCCAGCAGCCTGGGTCCCTCCGGCACAGATACGCAGTATTTT. Amino acids: CASSLGPSGTDTQYF.

The table lists this clonotype with many counts. The chain joins TRBV3-1 to TRBJ1-2; tentatively, D is TRBD1 (5 bases). The CDR3 totals 12 residues. Germline V lookup: CDR1 LGHDT, CDR2 YNNKEL (reference sequence). Trimming pared 1 base from V and 7 bases from J, leaving 7 bases between. CDR3 region: CASSQGGAGYTF. CDR3 bases: TGTGCCAGCAGCCAAGGAGGGGCTGGCTACACCTTC.

V usage is TRBV7-9 and J usage is TRBJ2-1; 10 positions match TRBD1. The CDR3 spans 16 residues. Germline assignment: CDR1 SEHNR and CDR2 FQNEAQ (reference sequence). J gave up 2 bases and V 6 bases, and 7 bases lay outside the gene matches. The CDR3 bases are TGTGCCAGCAGAACCACCGGACAGGGGGCCTACAATGAGCAGTTCTTC. It codes for CASRTTGQGAYNEQFF.

This clonotype came up a few times. The chain combines TRBV3-1 with TRBJ2-3; no clear D gene. The germline V and J ends were trimmed by 1 base and 8 bases, with 16 bases remaining between them. The V gene's germline CDR1 is LGHDT and CDR2 YNNKEL (reference sequence). This CDR3 spans 15 amino acids. CDR3 sequence (DNA): TGTGCCAGCAGCCAAGGGAGTAGCCGATTTAGTACGCAGTATTTT. Translation: CASSQGSSRFSTQYF.

The V call is TRBV12-3 or TRBV12-4, the J call TRBJ1-2; D might be TRBD1 (6 bases). V was shortened by 5 bases and J by 7 bases, with 20 bases between the two germline ends. The CDR3 is made up of 15 amino acids. The CDR3 loop reads CASSRPGVGLAGYTF. DNA for the CDR3: TGTGCCAGCAGTCGTCCAGGGGTTGGTCTGGCTGGCTACACCTTC.